One sample yielded the 30 T cell receptor beta chains listed below, sequenced in a study of T cells in Graves' hyperthyroidism and ophthalmopathy. The investigators amplified TCR beta CDR3 regions from RNA transcripts. The HTBI primer set served for first-round RT-PCR of the TCR CDR3. TCRdb re-analysed the multiplex PCR reads in MiXCR, keeping a single row per CDR3 protein. The table lists about 350,000 distinct CDR3 sequences, 15% to 20% of them singletons. The specimen sequenced was blood. The origin of the receptors is a woman aged 40 to 55 with Graves' ophthalmopathy.

The chain is built from TRBV4-1 and TRBJ2-7; no clear D gene. This CDR3 is built from 13 residues. Germline V lookup: CDR1 MGHRA, CDR2 YSYEKL. Deletions cut 2 bases from V and 9 bases from J, with 14 bases between. The DNA of the CDR3 is TGCGCCAGCAGCCAAAACCTCGGGCTACCGCAGTACTTC. Its translation is CASSQNLGLPQYF.

This clonotype showed up many times. V is TRBV28 and J is TRBJ2-5; no reliable D call. The CDR3 spans 13 residues. Trimming removed 6 bases from V and 4 bases from J, with 12 bases in between. From germline, CDR1 is MDHEN and CDR2 SYDVKM. The CDR3 is CASSRPVLETQYF. For the CDR3, the DNA is TGTGCCAGCAGCCGACCGGTTTTAGAGACCCAGTACTTC.

The chain links TRBV2 to TRBJ1-2; a weak D match, TRBD1 (6 bases). The CDR3 has 14 amino acids. Trimming took off 5 bases at V and 3 bases at J, with 13 bases between the two ends. Germline CDR1 reads SNHLY; CDR2 reads FYNNEI. In DNA form, the CDR3 reads TGTGCCAGCAGTATCCGGACAGAGTACTATGGCTACACCTTC. Its translation is CASSIRTEYYGYTF. The full variable domain, in which reference TRBV2 and TRBJ1-2 provide the parts outside the CDR3, is EPEVTQTPSHQVTQMGQEVILRCVPISNHLYFYWYRQILGQKVEFLVSFYNNEISEKSEIFDDQFSVERPDGSNFTLKIRSTKLEDSAMYFCASSIRTEYYGYTFGSGTRLTVV.

The chain links TRBV19 to TRBJ2-6; D may be TRBD1 or TRBD2 (5 bases each). Trimming removed 5 bases at V and 0 bases at J, with 14 bases between. Germline CDR1 LNHDA, CDR2 SQIVND (reference sequence). The CDR3 is 17 amino acids. CDR3 coding DNA: TGTGCCAGTAGTGCAGGGACGGGTAGCTCTGGGGCCAACGTCCTGACTTTC. Translating it yields CASSAGTGSSGANVLTF.

Many counts were recorded for this clonotype. The J gene is TRBJ2-7, the V gene TRBV6-5, with D possibly called TRBD1 or TRBD2 (5 bases each). The germline CDR1 and CDR2 sequences are MNHEY and SVGAGI. V was shortened by 5 bases and J by 2 bases, with 10 bases between the two germline ends. This CDR3 is 13 amino acids long. CDR3 sequence reads: CASSPLGAYEQYF. CDR3 DNA sequence: TGTGCCAGCAGTCCCTTGGGGGCCTACGAGCAGTACTTC.

This clonotype was counted many times. The rearrangement uses TRBV2 and TRBJ2-7, with D perhaps matching TRBD1 (6 bases). Germline CDR1 SNHLY, CDR2 FYNNEI. The V and J ends lost 5 bases and 6 bases respectively, with 14 bases between them. The CDR3 has 13 amino acids. CDR3 in DNA: TGTGCCAGCAGTTTACAGGGCAGAGGCGAGCAGTACTTC. This sequence encodes CASSLQGRGEQYF. The full variable domain, its missing parts supplied by reference TRBV2 and TRBJ2-7, is EPEVTQTPSHQVTQMGQEVILRCVPISNHLYFYWYRQILGQKVEFLVSFYNNEISEKSEIFDDQFSVERPDGSNFTLKIRSTKLEDSAMYFCASSLQGRGEQYFGPGTRLTVT.

This clonotype was observed many times. The CDR3: CASGELAKNIQYF. The CDR3 bases are TGTGCCAGCGGGGAATTAGCCAAAAACATTCAGTACTTC. V gene TRBV7-2 combines with J gene TRBJ2-4, with D unclear. V was shortened by 8 bases and J by 0 bases, with 8 bases between the two germline ends. Germline lookup yields CDR1 SGHTA and CDR2 FQGNSA. The CDR3 contains 13 residues.

This clonotype was counted ten times or more. The CDR3 protein is CASRTYRGENYGYTF. The CDR3 DNA sequence: TGTGCCAGCAGAACTTACAGGGGAGAGAACTATGGCTACACCTTC. The chain is built from TRBV12-3 or TRBV12-4 and TRBJ1-2, with 7 positions matching TRBD1. This CDR3 is built from 15 residues. V lost 6 bases, J lost 2 bases, and 9 bases stayed unmatched.

This clonotype was detected many times. This chain links TRBV19 with TRBJ1-2; 7 positions agree with TRBD1. The ends lost 5 bases at V and 6 bases at J; junction bases unmatched: 6. Germline V gene lookup returns CDR1 LNHDA and CDR2 SQIVND (reference sequence). The CDR3 runs to 13 residues. In DNA, the CDR3 is TGTGCCAGTAGTGCGGACAGGTTTGATGGCTACACCTTC. Translated, it gives CASSADRFDGYTF. Drawing the rest from reference TRBV19 and TRBJ1-2, the complete variable domain is DGGITQSPKYLFRKEGQNVTLSCEQNLNHDAMYWYRQDPGQGLRLIYYSQIVNDFQKGDIAEGYSVSREKKESFPLTVTSAQKNPTAFYLCASSADRFDGYTFGSGTRLTVV.

At least ten counts were recorded for this clonotype. CDR3 sequence reads: CASSPGKGNTEAFF. The CDR3 region has the DNA TGTGCCAGCAGTCCGGGAAAGGGGAACACTGAAGCTTTCTTT. J is TRBJ1-1 and V is TRBV27, with D unclear. Deletions cut 5 bases from V and 1 base from J, with 11 bases between. In germline, CDR1 is MNHEY, CDR2 SMNVEV (reference sequence). This CDR3 contains 14 residues.

A few counts support this clonotype. A read error is possible here, since a much larger clone lies one base away. The CDR3 does not end in the conserved phenylalanine or tryptophan, so this is likely a read error. This chain links TRBV3-1 with TRBJ2-7; 9 positions agree with TRBD1. The CDR3 totals 15 residues. V shed 0 bases and J 7 bases; nucleotides not matched to a gene: 7. Germline CDR1 is LGHDT and CDR2 is YNNKEL (reference sequence). Here the CDR3 reads CASSQDLGTGREQYL. The CDR3 DNA follows: TGTGCCAGCAGCCAAGATCTCGGGACAGGGCGGGAGCAGTACCTC.

The rearrangement links TRBV7-2 to TRBJ2-7; 7 positions agree with TRBD1. Germline values: CDR1 SGHTA, CDR2 FQGNSA. This CDR3 is built from 18 residues. V was pared by 0 bases and J by 4 bases, with 15 bases of the junction left unmatched. The CDR3 here is CASSLARGGRRVGYEQYF. The CDR3 DNA reads TGTGCCAGCAGCTTAGCGCGAGGGGGCCGAAGAGTCGGTTACGAGCAGTACTTC. The complete variable domain, with remaining parts taken from reference TRBV7-2 and TRBJ2-7, reads GAGVSQSPSNKVTEKGKDVELRCDPISGHTALYWYRQSLGQGLEFLIYFQGNSAPDKSGLPSDRFSAERTGGSVSTLTIQRTQQEDSAVYLCASSLARGGRRVGYEQYFGPGTRLTVT.

This sequence joins TRBV7-3 and TRBJ2-5, with unresolved D. Trimming stripped 2 bases from V and 4 bases from J, with 8 bases between. This CDR3 has 13 amino acids. CDR1 is SGHTA and CDR2 is FQGTGA in the germline V gene. CDR3 region: CASSLQWAETQYF. The CDR3 bases are TGTGCCAGCAGCTTACAGTGGGCAGAGACCCAGTACTTC.

This clonotype was seen at least ten times. This rearrangement joins TRBV2 to TRBJ2-5; D call uncertain. V lost 3 bases and J lost 7, with 12 bases in between. The CDR3 length is 13 residues. Germline-derived CDR1 and CDR2 are SNHLY and FYNNEI. The CDR3 coding sequence is TGTGCCAGCAGTGACCTGGTGTATGCGACCCAGTACTTC. Its protein is CASSDLVYATQYF.

On this clonotype itself: The conserved closing phenylalanine or tryptophan is absent in this CDR3, likely reflecting a read error. The chain recombines TRBV30 with TRBJ2-4; D is tentatively TRBD1 or TRBD2 (5 bases each). V gave up 8 bases and J gave up 4 bases, with 15 bases separating them. This CDR3 is built from 13 residues. The germline CDR1 and CDR2 sequences are GTSNPN and SVGIG (reference sequence). CDR3 in DNA: TGTGCCGGACAAGACACGGGGAAAAACATTCAGTACCTC. Encoded protein: CAGQDTGKNIQYL.

This clonotype was found many times. The rearrangement uses TRBV28 and TRBJ2-7, with 8 bases fitting TRBD1. This CDR3 spans 14 amino acids. Trimming removed 6 bases from V and 9 bases from J; junction bases left unmatched: 13. Germline values: CDR1 MDHEN, CDR2 SYDVKM. The CDR3 DNA reads as TGTGCCAGCAGACCGGGACAGGAGGGCTGGGGGCAGTACTTC. This translates into CASRPGQEGWGQYF. Looking up the rest from reference TRBV28 and TRBJ2-7 gives the full variable domain: DVKVTQSSRYLVKRTGEKVFLECVQDMDHENMFWYRQDPGLGLRLIYFSYDVKMKEKGDIPEGYSVSREKKERFSLILESASTNQTSMYLCASRPGQEGWGQYFGPGTRLTVT.

This clonotype was found many times. The chain uses TRBV6-5 and TRBJ2-1; TRBD2 aligns across 9 bases. V lost 4 bases to trimming and J lost 7 bases; unmatched junction nucleotides: 11. This CDR3 region has 16 residues. Germline values: CDR1 MNHEY, CDR2 SVGAGI. The CDR3 region has the DNA TGTGCCAGCAGTTCCGTCGGGCGGGAGGGAATAAATGAGCAGTTCTTC. Translated: CASSSVGREGINEQFF.

This clonotype was observed many times. The rearrangement uses TRBV20-1 and TRBJ2-5; TRBD2 matches 10 bases. The V gene's germline CDR1 is DFQATT and CDR2 SNEGSKA (reference sequence). The V segment lost 4 bases and the J segment 7 bases; nucleotides outside the gene matches: 9. This CDR3 is 14 amino acids long. Here the CDR3 DNA reads TGCAGTGCTAAACTTCTAGCGGGAGAAGTGACCCAGTACTTC. Translating it yields CSAKLLAGEVTQYF.

This clonotype has only one observation. The junction shows a germline mismatch at one end, possibly a read error. DNA of the CDR3: TGTGCCAGCAGTTTACGGCAGGGTTCCCTAGGTACTGAGGCTTTCTTT. Translation: CASSLRQGSLGTEAFF. The chain recombines TRBV12-3 or TRBV12-4 with TRBJ1-1; a possible D gene is TRBD1 (5 bases). The CDR3 is 16 amino acids.

The chain employs TRBV15 and TRBJ1-1; no reliable D call. The CDR3 is made up of 12 amino acids. Per germline, CDR1 LNHNV and CDR2 YYDKDF (reference sequence). Trimming removed 2 bases from V and 8 bases from J, with 9 bases in between. The CDR3, as DNA: TGTGCCACCAGCAGACCAGTGGGGGAAGCTTTCTTT. It encodes CATSRPVGEAFF.

This clonotype was seen ten or more times. J is TRBJ2-7 and V is TRBV27; D might be TRBD1 (6 bases). V was shortened by 0 bases and J by 6 bases, with 15 bases between the two germline ends. This CDR3 comprises 15 residues. Germline V gene data show CDR1 as MNHEY and CDR2 as SMNVEV (reference sequence). The CDR3 DNA is TGTGCCAGCAGTTTATCGGGTCCACAGGGTCCCGAGCAGTACTTC. Its translation: CASSLSGPQGPEQYF.

The chain links TRBV3-1 to TRBJ2-6; D is ambiguous. Trimming stripped 1 base from V and 0 bases from J, with 4 bases between. The germline V gene encodes CDR1 LGHDT and CDR2 YNNKEL (reference sequence). The CDR3 runs to 15 residues. For the CDR3, the DNA is TGTGCCAGCAGCCAAGCCTCCTCTGGGGCCAACGTCCTGACTTTC. It yields the protein CASSQASSGANVLTF.

About this clonotype: The junction and the germline gene differ at one end; a read error may be behind it. The V gene is TRBV24-1, the J gene TRBJ1-5; the D gene is possibly TRBD1 (6 bases). From germline, CDR1 is KGHDR and CDR2 SFDVKD. CDR3 size: 15 residues. The CDR3 spells CATSVGERDNQPQPF. As DNA, the CDR3 is TGTGCCACCAGTGTAGGAGAAAGGGACAATCAGCCCCAGCCTTTT.

This clonotype came up many times. The chain carries TRBV7-9 and TRBJ1-3; unclear D gene. From germline, CDR1 is SEHNR and CDR2 FQNEAQ (reference sequence). CDR3 length: 14 amino acids. The germline V and J ends were trimmed by 0 bases and 4 bases, with 7 bases remaining between them. CDR3 bases: TGTGCCAGCAGCTTAGCGGCGGTCGGAAACACCATATATTTT. It encodes CASSLAAVGNTIYF.

A note on this clonotype: A much larger clonotype is one base distant, so this may be a read error. The CDR3 loop is CASSRDRGHYQPQHF. CDR3 nucleotide sequence: TGTGCCAGCAGCAGGGACAGGGGGCATTATCAGCCCCAGCATTTT. J is TRBJ1-5 and V is TRBV7-8, with 12 nucleotides matching TRBD1. CDR3 length: 15 residues. Germline V gene lookup returns CDR1 SGHVS and CDR2 FQNEAQ. V gave up 5 bases and J gave up 5 bases; unmatched junction bases: 4.

This clonotype occurred many times. The rearrangement links TRBV19 to TRBJ1-1; D call uncertain. The V end was cut by 3 bases, the J end by 1 base, with 6 bases between. The CDR3 loop spans 13 amino acids. The germline V gene has CDR1 LNHDA and CDR2 SQIVND (reference sequence). CDR3 coding DNA: TGTGCCAGTAGTATTTCTGGGAACACTGAAGCTTTCTTT. It yields the protein CASSISGNTEAFF.

In this sample, this clonotype turned up many times. The rearrangement uses TRBV2 and TRBJ1-2; weak D call: TRBD1 (5 bases). The germline V and J ends were trimmed by 4 bases and 8 bases, with 14 bases remaining between them. The V gene's germline CDR1 is SNHLY and CDR2 FYNNEI. This CDR3 spans 13 amino acids. The CDR3, as DNA: TGTGCCAGCAGTGTTTGGGGTGGGGACGGCTACACCTTC. It encodes CASSVWGGDGYTF.

The genes are TRBV5-1 and TRBJ1-2, with TRBD1 identical over 8 bases. This CDR3 region has 13 residues. Trimming cost V 1 base and J 13 bases; bases outside gene matches: 9. Germline V gene lookup returns CDR1 SGHRS and CDR2 YFSETQ. As DNA, the CDR3 is TGCGCCAGCAGCTTGTCGGACAGGGAAAGCCTCACCTTC. It codes for CASSLSDRESLTF.

This clonotype was seen many times. The rearrangement uses TRBV7-2 and TRBJ2-7; TRBD2 agrees at 8 bases. Per germline, CDR1 SGHTA and CDR2 FQGNSA. Unmatched junction bases numbered 9, after V lost 5 bases and J lost 6 bases. The CDR3 is 14 amino acids. CDR3 amino acids: CASSLLAGGSEQYF. Here the CDR3 DNA reads TGTGCCAGCAGCCTCCTAGCGGGTGGGAGCGAGCAGTACTTC.

Ten or more counts support this clonotype. The chain couples TRBV28 to TRBJ1-5; D not certain. The germline V gene has CDR1 MDHEN and CDR2 SYDVKM. There are 14 residues in the CDR3. V was shortened by 4 bases and J by 4 bases, with 11 bases between the two germline ends. The CDR3 loop reads CASSYPELNQPQHF. The CDR3 nucleotides read TGTGCCAGCAGTTACCCGGAACTTAATCAGCCCCAGCATTTT.